These 26 T cell receptor beta chains were sequenced from one sample in a study of brain T cells in children with intractable seizures. TCRdb's copy holds only in-frame clones and misses some; the assay was immunoSEQ multiplex PCR. The profile shows approximately 330,000 clones, more than 85% of them singletons. As to time point: blood from clinic visit 5 months post-surgery; TSC patient then seizure free. This sample comprised peripheral blood, obtained 4 to 5 months after surgery. The receptors originated from a boy younger than two with tuberous sclerosis and intractable seizures.

CDR3: CASSRALLGLNTEAFF. The CDR3 DNA follows: TGTGCCAGCTCACGTGCCCTACTCGGACTTAACACTGAAGCTTTCTTT. V and J are TRBV18 and TRBJ1-1; D ambiguous. Trimming cost V 4 bases and J 2 bases, with 17 bases left between them. Germline CDR1 and CDR2: KGHSH and LQKENI. The CDR3 contains 16 residues.

The chain uses TRBV30 and TRBJ1-6, with D hard to call. Trimming shortened V by 3 bases and J by 5 bases, and 11 bases separated the two germline ends. The CDR3 contains 14 residues. Germline CDR1 and CDR2: GTSNPN and SVGIG (reference sequence). The CDR3 nucleotides read TGTGCCTGGAGATTGGCCTGGGATAATTCACCCCTCCACTTT. This sequence encodes CAWRLAWDNSPLHF.

The rearrangement uses TRBV7-9 and TRBJ2-1; D gene uncertain. Germline V gene data show CDR1 as SEHNR and CDR2 as FQNEAQ (reference sequence). The CDR3 is made up of 11 amino acids. V lost 1 base, J lost 5 bases, and 0 bases lay in between. CDR3 in DNA: TGTGCCAGCAGCTTAGACAATGAGCAGTTCTTC. Translation gives CASSLDNEQFF.

The chain combines TRBV4-1 with TRBJ2-1; D is ambiguous. The germline V gene has CDR1 MGHRA and CDR2 YSYEKL. The CDR3 has 14 residues. The germline V and J ends were trimmed by 0 bases and 2 bases, with 5 bases remaining between them. In DNA form, the CDR3 reads TGCGCCAGCAGCCAAGATGGACCCTACAATGAGCAGTTCTTC. Translating it yields CASSQDGPYNEQFF.

V and J are TRBV7-9 and TRBJ1-3; 7 positions match TRBD1. The CDR3 has 14 amino acids. V was pared by 5 bases and J by 2 bases, with 3 bases of the junction left unmatched. CDR1 SEHNR and CDR2 FQNEAQ come from the germline V gene (reference sequence). In DNA, the CDR3 is TGTGCCAGCAGCCCAGGGGGAGCTGGAAACACCATATATTTT. Translated: CASSPGGAGNTIYF.

J is TRBJ2-7 and V is TRBV29-1; the D gene could be TRBD1 or TRBD2 (5 bases each). CDR3 size: 14 residues. Germline V gives CDR1 SQVTM, CDR2 ANQGSEA. The V end was cut by 0 bases, the J end by 4 bases, with 13 bases between. The CDR3 region has the DNA TGCAGCGTTGAAGAACGCCAGGGACGGTACGAGCAGTACTTC. As protein: CSVEERQGRYEQYF.

V gene TRBV27 combines with J gene TRBJ2-7; a weak D match, TRBD2 (6 bases). This CDR3 contains 15 residues. V lost 3 bases and J 0 bases, leaving 12 bases between the germline ends. Germline V CDR1 and CDR2: MNHEY, SMNVEV (reference sequence). CDR3 in DNA: TGTGCCAGCAGTTTCCAAGCGGGTCTCTCCTACGAGCAGTACTTC. Its translation: CASSFQAGLSYEQYF.

The CDR3 nucleotides read TGTGCCAGCAGCCCAGATGCCGGGACAGATTACGAGCAGTACTTC. This translates into CASSPDAGTDYEQYF. The chain links TRBV11-3 to TRBJ2-7, with 7 bases lining up with TRBD1. This CDR3 has 15 residues. The ends lost 5 bases at V and 4 bases at J; junction bases unmatched: 11. Germline CDR1 and CDR2: SGHNT and YENEEA. The full variable domain, completed using reference TRBV11-3 and TRBJ2-7, is EAGVVQSPRYKIIEKKQPVAFWCNPISGHNTLYWYLQNLGQGPELLIRYENEEAVDDSQLPKDRFSAERLKGVDSTLKIQPAELGDSAVYLCASSPDAGTDYEQYFGPGTRLTVT.

The rearrangement joins TRBV6-5 to TRBJ1-6; 10 bases align to TRBD1. In germline, CDR1 is MNHEY, CDR2 SVGAGI. V shed 6 bases, J shed 7 bases, and the junction held 6 bases outside the gene matches. The CDR3 contains 15 residues. CDR3 DNA sequence: TGTGCCAGCAGCGGGGACAGGGGACACAATTCACCCCTCCACTTT. It encodes CASSGDRGHNSPLHF.

V gene TRBV5-1 combines with J gene TRBJ2-3; 14 bases fit TRBD2. CDR1 SGHRS and CDR2 YFSETQ come from the germline V gene. This CDR3 region has 20 residues. V was clipped by 4 bases and J by 2 bases; unmatched bases: 15. The CDR3 sequence is CASSPGTSGSSRFSTDTQYF. DNA of the CDR3: TGCGCCAGCAGCCCCGGGACTAGCGGGAGTTCGAGGTTCTCCACAGATACGCAGTATTTT. The full variable domain, its missing parts supplied by reference TRBV5-1 and TRBJ2-3, is KAGVTQTPRYLIKTRGQQVTLSCSPISGHRSVSWYQQTPGQGLQFLFEYFSETQRNKGNFPGRFSGRQFSNSRSEMNVSTLELGDSALYLCASSPGTSGSSRFSTDTQYFGPGTRLTVL.

On this clone: The same CDR3 also results from other DNA sequences found in this sample. The chain carries TRBV7-2 and TRBJ2-7; a weak D match, TRBD1 (6 bases). V was trimmed by 3 bases and J by 5 bases, leaving 11 bases between them. Germline values: CDR1 SGHTA, CDR2 FQGNSA. The CDR3 extends over 13 amino acids. The DNA of the CDR3 is TGTGCCAGCAGCTTGGCAGGGGCCCACGAGCAGTACTTC. Amino acids: CASSLAGAHEQYF.

This chain uses TRBV4-1 with TRBJ2-5; 8 bases match TRBD2. The CDR3 length is 16 residues. The V and J ends lost 2 bases and 5 bases, in that order; junction bases with no gene match: 10. CDR1 and CDR2 (germline): MGHRA, YSYEKL. This CDR3 is CASSQSLGGAWETQYF. The CDR3, as DNA: TGCGCCAGCAGCCAATCCCTCGGGGGGGCCTGGGAGACCCAGTACTTC.

The chain uses TRBV10-3 and TRBJ2-1; D is uncertain. V was pared by 7 bases and J by 6 bases, with 13 bases between. Germline CDR1 and CDR2: ENHRY and SYGVKD. This CDR3 spans 13 amino acids. The CDR3 spells CAITSGEINEQFF. CDR3 bases: TGTGCCATCACCTCTGGCGAGATCAATGAGCAGTTCTTC.

The rearrangement joins TRBV5-1 to TRBJ2-2; D is unresolved. The CDR3 loop spans 12 amino acids. Germline V gene data show CDR1 as SGHRS and CDR2 as YFSETQ. V was cut by 7 bases and J by 8 bases, with 12 bases left in between. The CDR3 sequence: CASGDLAGELFF. The CDR3 coding sequence is TGCGCCAGCGGGGATCTGGCGGGGGAGCTGTTTTTT.

This sequence joins TRBV6-1 and TRBJ1-6; D might be TRBD1 (5 bases). Trimming stripped 1 base from V and 9 bases from J, with 7 bases between. CDR1 MNHNS and CDR2 SASEGT come from the germline V gene. This CDR3 contains 13 residues. The CDR3 nucleotides read TGTGCCAGCAGTGAAGGGGGCGCTTCACCCCTCCACTTT. Translated: CASSEGGASPLHF.

This chain connects TRBV7-2 to TRBJ2-1, with a possible D match to TRBD2 (6 bases). V lost 5 bases to trimming and J lost 5 bases, with 16 bases between them. This CDR3 is 15 amino acids long. Germline assignment: CDR1 SGHTA and CDR2 FQGNSA. This CDR3 reads CASSPLLGGDNEQFF. CDR3 DNA sequence: TGTGCCAGCAGCCCGCTACTGGGAGGTGACAATGAGCAGTTCTTC.

The chain has TRBV3-1 (or the pseudogene TRBV3-2) and TRBJ2-1; TRBD1 is a possible D gene (5 bases). The CDR3 length is 13 residues. Germline V CDR1 and CDR2: LGHDT, YNNKEL (reference sequence). The V end was cut by 5 bases, the J end by 4 bases, with 9 bases between. CDR3 loop: CASSKQEYNEQFF. The CDR3 DNA sequence: TGTGCCAGCAGCAAACAGGAATACAATGAGCAGTTCTTC.

The chain couples TRBV19 to TRBJ1-2, with TRBD1 as a possible D gene (6 bases). The V gene lost 2 bases and the J gene lost 5 bases, with 15 bases spanning the gap. The germline V gene has CDR1 LNHDA and CDR2 SQIVND (reference sequence). This CDR3 is built from 15 residues. CDR3 DNA sequence: TGTGCCAGTAGTATAATTAACAGGGACTTTTATGGCTACACCTTC. Translating gives CASSIINRDFYGYTF.

The rearrangement uses TRBV12-3 or TRBV12-4 and TRBJ1-1; D may be TRBD1 (6 bases). The CDR3 is made up of 13 amino acids. The V end lost 4 bases, the J end lost 4 bases, and 10 bases lay between the germline ends. The CDR3 reads CASSSQGSTEAFF. Here the CDR3 DNA reads TGTGCCAGCAGTTCACAGGGTTCCACTGAAGCTTTCTTT.

The chain joins TRBV11-3 to TRBJ2-2; D unclear. Trimming took 2 bases from V and 2 from J, leaving 9 bases between them. Germline assignment: CDR1 SGHNT and CDR2 YENEEA. CDR3 length: 15 residues. For the CDR3, the DNA is TGTGCCAGCAGCTTATCGGGCACAAACACCGGGGAGCTGTTTTTT. This translates into CASSLSGTNTGELFF.

The J gene is TRBJ2-1, the V gene TRBV28; tentatively, D is TRBD2 (5 bases). Germline V gives CDR1 MDHEN, CDR2 SYDVKM. The CDR3 totals 15 residues. V lost 3 bases to trimming and J lost 0 bases, with 9 bases between them. The CDR3, as DNA: TGTGCCAGCAGTTTTAGGGAGAGCTCCTACAATGAGCAGTTCTTC. This sequence encodes CASSFRESSYNEQFF.

The rearrangement links TRBV27 to TRBJ1-4, with a possible D match to TRBD1 (6 bases). The germline V gene has CDR1 MNHEY and CDR2 SMNVEV (reference sequence). CDR3 size: 16 residues. Trimming shortened V by 6 bases and J by 0 bases, and 14 bases separated the two germline ends. The chain's CDR3 is CASRASYRATNEKLFF. The CDR3 DNA follows: TGTGCCAGCAGGGCGAGCTACAGGGCAACTAATGAAAAACTGTTTTTT.

V gene TRBV9 combines with J gene TRBJ2-1; no firm D call. CDR3 size: 13 residues. Trimming took off 0 bases at V and 9 bases at J, with 10 bases between the two ends. Per germline, CDR1 SGDLS and CDR2 YYNGEE. The CDR3 DNA reads as TGTGCCAGCAGCGTAGACCAAAAGGGTGAGCAGTTCTTC. It translates to CASSVDQKGEQFF.

About this clone itself: The junction shows a germline mismatch at one end, possibly a read error. The gene calls are TRBV12-5 and TRBJ2-2; weak D call: TRBD2 (7 bases). Per the germline V gene, CDR1 is LGHNT and CDR2 is FRNRAP. CDR3 length: 18 residues. This chain's CDR3 is CASGSTLGGLVTTRELFF. For the CDR3, the DNA is TGTGCTAGTGGTTCTACCCTCGGGGGGCTAGTCACCACCCGGGAGCTGTTTTTT.

The chain joins TRBV6-5 to TRBJ2-1; 9 bases are a match to TRBD2. Germline loops: CDR1 MNHEY, CDR2 SVGAGI. The length of the CDR3 is 16 residues. After removal of 0 bases from V and 4 bases from J, the junction contained 4 bases not matched to a gene. The CDR3 loop is CASSYSAGGMYNEQFF. The DNA of the CDR3 is TGTGCCAGCAGTTACTCGGCGGGAGGGATGTACAATGAGCAGTTCTTC.

The chain uses TRBV11-3 and TRBJ2-1, with D possibly TRBD2 on 5 matching bases. Trimming stripped 4 bases from V and 7 bases from J, with 20 bases between. Germline CDR1 reads SGHNT; CDR2 reads YENEEA. The CDR3 has 16 residues. DNA for the CDR3: TGTGCCAGCAGCTCCTGGACTGCAAACTTTATTAATGAGCAGTTCTTC. It yields the protein CASSSWTANFINEQFF.